What follows are 28 T cell receptor beta chains derived from one specimen sequenced in a study of T-cell reconstitution after alpha-beta-depleted transplantation in children. As it was prepared, the TCRbeta library received unique molecular identifiers. Each CDR3 protein gets one entry after TCRdb re-called the PCR reads with MiXCR. This sample has under 850,000 distinct CDR3 sequences, with around 14% found just once. Here the sequenced sample was PBMCs, taken before TCRalphabeta/CD19-depleted stem cell transplant. These receptors were taken from a girl aged 2-10 years with congenital amegakaryocytic thrombocytopenia, due to receive a stem cell transplant.

The sample holds many counts of this clonotype. This sequence joins TRBV11-3 and TRBJ2-5; 7 nucleotides line up with TRBD2. The V segment lost 1 base and the J segment 4 bases; nucleotides outside the gene matches: 15. Germline CDR1 is SGHNT and CDR2 is YENEEA. CDR3 length: 18 residues. In DNA, the CDR3 is TGTGCCAGCAGCTTAGTTGGGTCTTCCGGGAGGATCGGAGAGACCCAGTACTTC. The encoded protein is CASSLVGSSGRIGETQYF.

V gene TRBV5-1 combines with J gene TRBJ2-7, with 9 bases identical to TRBD2. The germline gives CDR1 SGHRS, CDR2 YFSETQ. The CDR3 contains 14 residues. The ends lost 0 bases at V and 5 bases at J; junction bases unmatched: 3. For the CDR3, the DNA is TGCGCCAGCAGCTTGGTTAGCGGGAGCCACGAGCAGTACTTC. Its protein is CASSLVSGSHEQYF. Full variable domain (outside the CDR3, taken from reference TRBV5-1 and TRBJ2-7): KAGVTQTPRYLIKTRGQQVTLSCSPISGHRSVSWYQQTPGQGLQFLFEYFSETQRNKGNFPGRFSGRQFSNSRSEMNVSTLELGDSALYLCASSLVSGSHEQYFGPGTRLTVT.

The chain couples TRBV3-1 to TRBJ2-7; 12 nucleotides agree with TRBD2. CDR1 is LGHDT and CDR2 is YNNKEL in the germline V gene (reference sequence). The CDR3 is 20 residues long. The V and J ends lost 4 bases and 3 bases, in that order; junction bases with no gene match: 19. The CDR3 bases are TGTGCCAGCAGCCGTTCTCTTCTAGCGGGAGGGCCGAAGGAATTCTACGAGCAGTACTTC. Residues: CASSRSLLAGGPKEFYEQYF.

The CDR3 DNA reads as TGCGCCAGCAGCCTGCGAGCGGGAGGGGTGGTCAATGAGCAGTTCTTC. This sequence encodes CASSLRAGGVVNEQFF. V is TRBV5-1 and J is TRBJ2-1; 10 bases are a match to TRBD2. The germline V gene encodes CDR1 SGHRS and CDR2 YFSETQ. This CDR3 has 16 amino acids. Trimming took 4 bases from V and 6 from J; bases not matched to a gene: 10.

This clonotype was counted many times. The chain has TRBV12-3 or TRBV12-4 and TRBJ2-2, with D unresolved. The CDR3 loop spans 14 amino acids. Trimming took off 1 base at V and 3 bases at J, with 6 bases between the two ends. CDR3 nucleotide sequence: TGTGCCAGCAGTTTAGACTATGACACCGGGGAGCTGTTTTTT. This translates into CASSLDYDTGELFF.

This clonotype came up many times. The V and J genes are TRBV3-1 and TRBJ1-5, with 8 bases lining up with TRBD1. V was pared by 0 bases and J by 4 bases, with 8 bases of the junction left unmatched. The CDR3 is 17 amino acids. Germline loops: CDR1 LGHDT, CDR2 YNNKEL (reference sequence). DNA of the CDR3: TGTGCCAGCAGCCAAGATCTTGACGGACAGGGTAATCAGCCCCAGCATTTT. It yields the protein CASSQDLDGQGNQPQHF.

This clonotype was observed a handful of times. The chain uses TRBV19 and TRBJ1-6; 8 positions agree with TRBD1. V was clipped by 5 bases and J by 7 bases; unmatched bases: 7. Germline lookup yields CDR1 LNHDA and CDR2 SQIVND (reference sequence). CDR3 length: 15 amino acids. The CDR3 nucleotides are TGTGCCAGTAGTGGTACTCAGGGGGCCAATTCACCCCTCCACTTT. Encoded protein: CASSGTQGANSPLHF.

The chain joins TRBV5-6 to TRBJ2-1; D gene uncertain. The CDR3 is 11 amino acids. Trimming stripped 3 bases from V and 12 bases from J, with 10 bases between. Germline lookup yields CDR1 SGHDT and CDR2 YYEEEE. CDR3 protein: CASSSVALQFF. CDR3 DNA sequence: TGTGCCAGCAGCTCGGTGGCGTTGCAGTTCTTC.

This chain connects TRBV5-1 to TRBJ2-1, with 9 bases aligning to TRBD1. V trimming: 4 bases; J trimming: 8 bases; junction bases outside the gene matches: 16. Looked up from germline, CDR1 is SGHRS and CDR2 is YFSETQ. This CDR3 spans 17 amino acids. The CDR3 DNA sequence: TGCGCCAGCAGCCTGGATAACATGGGACAGGGTACGCATGAGCAGTTCTTC. It yields the protein CASSLDNMGQGTHEQFF.

There are a few counts of this clonotype. This chain links TRBV20-1 with TRBJ2-7; TRBD1 matches 7 bases. Looked up from germline, CDR1 is DFQATT and CDR2 is SNEGSKA (reference sequence). V shed 6 bases, J shed 2 bases, and the junction held 10 bases outside the gene matches. The CDR3 is made up of 14 amino acids. CDR3 coding DNA: TGCAGTGCCGGCGCAGGGGGTCTCCCCTACGAGCAGTACTTC. This encodes CSAGAGGLPYEQYF.

This clonotype was counted at least ten times. The chain has TRBV5-5 and TRBJ2-7; no definite D call. V lost 4 bases to trimming and J lost 4 bases, with 18 bases between them. CDR1 is SGHKS, CDR2 YYEKEE, per germline (reference sequence). CDR3 size: 15 residues. This chain's CDR3 is CASSPFLPSPYEQYF. As DNA, the CDR3 is TGTGCCAGCAGCCCCTTTCTCCCGTCCCCTTACGAGCAGTACTTC.

The sample holds many counts of this clonotype. The chain combines TRBV5-6 with TRBJ2-2; D ambiguous. Germline assignment: CDR1 SGHDT and CDR2 YYEEEE. This CDR3 spans 16 amino acids. The V gene lost 1 base and the J gene lost 6 bases, with 16 bases spanning the gap. The CDR3 DNA reads TGTGCCAGCAGCTTGTGGGGTTTGGAGTACGCCGGGGAGCTGTTTTTT. Protein sequence: CASSLWGLEYAGELFF.

This clonotype was picked up a small number of times. This chain links TRBV4-1 with TRBJ2-1; TRBD2 matches 9 bases. This CDR3 is built from 14 residues. Unmatched junction bases numbered 7, after V lost 6 bases and J lost 7 bases. CDR1 MGHRA and CDR2 YSYEKL come from the germline V gene. This CDR3 reads CASRSLAGRNEQFF. The CDR3 nucleotides are TGCGCCAGCAGATCTCTAGCGGGGAGAAATGAGCAGTTCTTC.

This clonotype has ten or more counts. The chain links TRBV10-3 to TRBJ1-6; unclear D gene. From germline, CDR1 is ENHRY and CDR2 SYGVKD. V lost 3 bases and J 8 bases, leaving 14 bases between the germline ends. This CDR3 region has 15 residues. CDR3 DNA: TGTGCCATCAGTGACGGTGGGTCAGTTGATTCACCCCTCCACTTT. As protein: CAISDGGSVDSPLHF.

Ten or more counts support this clonotype. The chain is built from TRBV12-3 or TRBV12-4 and TRBJ2-1; D is undetermined. The germline V and J ends were trimmed by 5 bases and 9 bases, with 14 bases remaining between them. This CDR3 has 13 residues. The CDR3 DNA sequence: TGTGCCAGCAGTATCCTCCCCCTGACTGAGCAGTTCTTC. This sequence encodes CASSILPLTEQFF.

This clonotype appeared many times. The chain joins TRBV7-9 to TRBJ2-2; no definite D call. This CDR3 comprises 15 residues. Per germline, CDR1 SEHNR and CDR2 FQNEAQ (reference sequence). Trimming stripped 5 bases from V and 7 bases from J, with 17 bases between. CDR3 nucleotide sequence: TGTGCCAGCAGCAGACCTACATTTGATGGCGGGGAGCTGTTTTTT. The encoded protein is CASSRPTFDGGELFF.

This clonotype was counted at least ten times. The V gene is TRBV11-2, the J gene TRBJ2-5, with D unresolved. Germline values: CDR1 SGHAT, CDR2 FQNNGV. This CDR3 has 13 amino acids. The ends were cut back, 5 bases at V and 0 bases at J, with 7 bases in the middle. CDR3 in DNA: TGTGCCAGCAGCCAAAACTACCAAGAGACCCAGTACTTC. As protein: CASSQNYQETQYF.

V and J are TRBV7-2 and TRBJ1-2; 8 nucleotides agree with TRBD1. The CDR3 loop spans 13 amino acids. Germline CDR1 SGHTA, CDR2 FQGNSA. Unmatched junction bases numbered 6, after V lost 5 bases and J lost 7 bases. CDR3 DNA: TGTGCCAGCAGCCAGGACAGGGTCGCTGGCTACACCTTC. This codes for CASSQDRVAGYTF.

This clonotype was detected many times. The rearrangement links TRBV29-1 to TRBJ2-3, with D uncertain. The germline CDR1 and CDR2 sequences are SQVTM and ANQGSEA. The CDR3 totals 12 residues. Trimming took off 1 base at V and 3 bases at J, with 5 bases between the two ends. CDR3 amino acids: CSVEADTDTQYF. In DNA form, the CDR3 reads TGCAGCGTTGAAGCGGATACAGATACGCAGTATTTT.

The sample holds many counts of this clonotype. V usage is TRBV20-1 and J usage is TRBJ2-1; no clear D gene. The germline gives CDR1 DFQATT, CDR2 SNEGSKA (reference sequence). Trimming shortened V by 4 bases and J by 2 bases, and 9 bases separated the two germline ends. CDR3 length equals 13 residues. The CDR3 loop is CSAIGRAYNEQFF. The CDR3 DNA sequence: TGCAGTGCTATCGGGCGAGCCTACAATGAGCAGTTCTTC.

Worth noting for this clonotype: Compared with germline, one end of the junction differs, possibly owing to a read error. The chain combines TRBV28 with TRBJ2-5; the D gene could be TRBD1 or TRBD2 (6 bases each). Germline V CDR1 and CDR2: MDHEN, SYDVKM. The CDR3 is 16 amino acids. The CDR3 nucleotides read TGTGCCAGCAGCCTTCGTTACAGGGCTGGGGGGAAGACCCAGTCCTTC. Translation: CASSLRYRAGGKTQSF.

The sample holds a few counts of this clonotype. The chain couples TRBV15 to TRBJ2-7, with no clear D. Deletions cut 4 bases from V and 0 bases from J, with 10 bases between. The CDR3 has 14 amino acids. From germline, CDR1 is LNHNV and CDR2 YYDKDF (reference sequence). The CDR3 is CATSKRSSSYEQYF. CDR3 DNA sequence: TGTGCCACCAGCAAAAGAAGCAGCTCCTACGAGCAGTACTTC.

The V gene is TRBV7-2, the J gene TRBJ2-1, with D maybe TRBD2 (5 bases). V shed 1 base and J shed 8 bases, with 15 bases lying between them. CDR1 and CDR2 from the germline V gene are SGHTA and FQGNSA. The CDR3 has 15 amino acids. The CDR3 here is CASSLDGRGIDEQFF. The CDR3 DNA reads TGTGCCAGCAGCTTAGACGGTCGGGGAATTGATGAGCAGTTCTTC.

This clonotype showed up many times. The V and J genes are TRBV9 and TRBJ2-3; weak D call: TRBD2 (6 bases). Germline V gene sequence: CDR1 SGDLS, CDR2 YYNGEE. The CDR3 spans 15 residues. The ends were cut back, 3 bases at V and 2 bases at J, with 13 bases in the middle. DNA for the CDR3: TGTGCCAGCAGCGAGGGACTGTTGATCACAGATACGCAGTATTTT. Residues: CASSEGLLITDTQYF. Combining the CDR3 with reference TRBV9 and TRBJ2-3 gives the whole variable domain DSGVTQTPKHLITATGQRVTLRCSPRSGDLSVYWYQQSLDQGLQFLIQYYNGEERAKGNILERFSAQQFPDLHSELNLSSLELGDSALYFCASSEGLLITDTQYFGPGTRLTVL.

The genes are TRBV29-1 and TRBJ2-1, with 10 nucleotides matching TRBD2. V shed 5 bases, J shed 12 bases, and the junction held 4 bases outside the gene matches. The germline gives CDR1 SQVTM, CDR2 ANQGSEA. The CDR3 loop spans 11 amino acids. The CDR3 region has the DNA TGCAGCGTTCGAAGCGGGAGGGGGCAGTTCTTC. This sequence encodes CSVRSGRGQFF.

About this clonotype itself: A much more abundant neighbour one base away suggests this may be a read error. This CDR3 reads CASSLNRRTFYNEQFF. The CDR3 bases are TGTGCCAGCAGCCTGAATAGGAGGACTTTCTACAATGAGCAGTTCTTC. The rearrangement uses TRBV3-1 and TRBJ2-1, with TRBD2 as a possible D gene (5 bases). Trimming took 4 bases from V and 3 from J, leaving 16 bases between them. The germline gives CDR1 LGHDT, CDR2 YNNKEL (reference sequence). The CDR3 extends over 16 amino acids.

This sequence joins TRBV7-2 and TRBJ2-7, with TRBD2 identical over 9 bases. Trimming took 2 bases from V and 3 from J; bases not matched to a gene: 5. Germline-derived CDR1 and CDR2 are SGHTA and FQGNSA. This CDR3 has 15 residues. In DNA form, the CDR3 reads TGTGCCAGCAGCTTAACTAGCGGGCTAAGCTACGAGCAGTACTTC. This sequence encodes CASSLTSGLSYEQYF.

The gene calls are TRBV19 and TRBJ1-4; D is ambiguous. Germline-derived CDR1 and CDR2 are LNHDA and SQIVND (reference sequence). The V end lost 3 bases, the J end lost 5 bases, and 4 bases lay between the germline ends. This CDR3 has 12 residues. The CDR3 region is CASSMFNEKLFF. CDR3 nucleotide sequence: TGTGCCAGTAGTATGTTCAATGAAAAACTGTTTTTT.